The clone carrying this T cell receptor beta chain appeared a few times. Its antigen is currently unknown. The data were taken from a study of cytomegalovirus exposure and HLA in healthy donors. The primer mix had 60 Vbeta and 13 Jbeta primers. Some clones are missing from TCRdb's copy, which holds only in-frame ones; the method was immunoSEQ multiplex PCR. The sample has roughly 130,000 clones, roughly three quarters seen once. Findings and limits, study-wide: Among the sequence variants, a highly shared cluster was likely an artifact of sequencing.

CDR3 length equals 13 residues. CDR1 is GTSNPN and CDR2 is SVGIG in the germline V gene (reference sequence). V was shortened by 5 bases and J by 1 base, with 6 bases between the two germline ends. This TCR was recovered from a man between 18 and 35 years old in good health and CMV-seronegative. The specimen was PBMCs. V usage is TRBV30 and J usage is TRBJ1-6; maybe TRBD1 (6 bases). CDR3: CAWGQSYNSPLHF. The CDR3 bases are TGTGCCTGGGGACAGTCCTATAATTCACCCCTCCACTTT.